This is a list of T cell receptor beta chains from one sample in a study of T-cell reconstitution after alpha-beta-depleted transplantation in children. A single record per CDR3 protein comes from TCRdb applying MiXCR to the PCR reads. The sample lists a few hundred thousand distinct CDR3 sequences, around two fifths occurring once. Sequences were derived from PBMCs, sampled before TCRalphabeta/CD19-depleted stem cell transplant. These receptors originate from a girl aged 2 to 9 with aplastic anemia, due to receive a stem cell transplant. Each CDR3 is given with its conserved first and last residue. Each record gives: clone size, V gene, J gene, D gene, CDR3 protein, CDR3 DNA. D genes are given only for firm matches. Not all rows give a size; the values are once, few, many and, for expanded clones, a class.

>NA|TRBV29-1|TRBJ2-7|TRBD1
CSAVTGGYEQYF
TGCAGCGCAGTTACAGGGGGCTACGAGCAGTACTTC
>NA|TRBV12-3/TRBV12-4|TRBJ1-5|NA
CASSSTSTRGEDFSNQPQHF
TGTGCCAGCAGTTCGACTTCTACCAGGGGCGAGGATTTTAGCAATCAGCCCCAGCATTTT
>once|TRBV27|TRBJ2-1|TRBD2
CASSPATSIYNEQFF
TGTGCCAGCAGTCCCGCGACTAGCATCTACAATGAGCAGTTCTTC
>many|TRBV5-1|TRBJ1-2|NA
CASSLSGYGYTF
TGCGCCAGCAGCTTGTCAGGTTATGGCTACACCTTC
>few|TRBV7-2|TRBJ1-2|TRBD1
CASSLRGQALNYGYTF
TGTGCCAGCAGCCTACGGGGACAGGCGCTTAACTATGGCTACACCTTC
>NA|TRBV7-9|TRBJ1-2|NA
CASSSGPLEGYTF
TGTGCCAGCAGCTCAGGCCCTTTGGAGGGCTACACCTTC
>few|TRBV5-1|TRBJ2-3|NA
CASSLGSSGTDTQYF
TGCGCCAGCAGCTTGGGGTCTTCAGGCACAGATACGCAGTATTTT
>once|TRBV7-2|TRBJ2-5|TRBD1
CASSFLGGRETQYF
TGTGCCAGCAGCTTCTTAGGGGGCCGTGAGACCCAGTACTTC
>NA|TRBV20-1|TRBJ2-7|NA
CSASDASEQYF
TGCAGTGCCTCCGACGCCAGCGAGCAGTACTTC
>once|TRBV28|TRBJ2-5|NA
CASGSKETQYF
TGTGCCAGCGGCAGCAAAGAGACCCAGTACTTC
>few|TRBV30|TRBJ2-7|NA
CACSKRASYEQYF
TGTGCCTGCTCAAAGCGGGCATCCTACGAGCAGTACTTC
>many|TRBV4-1|TRBJ2-3|NA
CASSQDSGVDTQYF
TGCGCCAGCAGCCAAGACTCGGGAGTGGATACGCAGTATTTT
>many|TRBV12-3/TRBV12-4|TRBJ1-1|TRBD1
CASIQDRGHRGTEAFF
TGTGCCAGCATCCAAGACAGGGGGCACCGGGGCACTGAAGCTTTCTTT
>NA|TRBV5-1|TRBJ2-2|TRBD2
CASRKGLAGGSSDGTGELFF
TGCGCCAGCAGGAAGGGACTAGCGGGAGGGTCCTCCGATGGCACCGGGGAGCTGTTTTTT
>many|TRBV7-9|TRBJ1-1|TRBD1
CASKLLRDSNTEAFF
TGTGCCAGCAAACTGCTCCGGGACAGCAACACTGAAGCTTTCTTT
>NA|TRBV25-1|TRBJ2-5|NA
CASSSGMETQYF
TGTGCCAGCAGTTCAGGGATGGAGACCCAGTACTTC
>NA|TRBV29-1|TRBJ2-1|TRBD2
CSSQTSGTYNEQFF
TGCAGCTCACAGACTAGCGGGACTTACAATGAGCAGTTCTTC
>few|TRBV20-1|TRBJ2-1|NA
CSARVGHQRKNEQFF
TGCAGTGCTAGAGTAGGGCATCAGAGGAAGAATGAGCAGTTCTTC
>NA|TRBV4-1|TRBJ2-6|NA
CASSQGGGGWANVLTF
TGCGCCAGCAGCCAAGGAGGAGGGGGGTGGGCCAACGTCCTGACTTTC
>few|TRBV20-1|TRBJ2-1|TRBD2
CSARVTSGGNEQFF
TGCAGTGCTAGAGTGACTAGCGGGGGCAATGAGCAGTTCTTC
>many|TRBV18|TRBJ1-1|NA
CASSLGPGVNTEAFF
TGTGCCAGCTCACTAGGGCCGGGGGTGAACACTGAAGCTTTCTTT
>NA|TRBV6-4|TRBJ2-7|NA
CASSDSRGWVGQTNYEQYF
TGTGCCAGCAGTGACTCACGAGGTTGGGTGGGCCAAACAAACTACGAGCAGTACTTC
>NA|TRBV20-1|TRBJ2-7|TRBD1
CARGQYEQYF
TGCGCTAGGGGGCAGTACGAGCAGTACTTC
>NA|TRBV20-1|TRBJ2-7|NA
CSARSSNYEQYF
TGCAGTGCTAGATCGAGCAACTACGAGCAGTACTTC
>many|TRBV29-1|TRBJ2-3|TRBD2
CSVPPRAGGTDTQYF
TGCAGCGTTCCCCCACGCGCGGGAGGCACAGATACGCAGTATTTT
>many|TRBV2|TRBJ1-4|TRBD1
CASQGAENEKLFF
TGTGCCAGCCAGGGGGCTGAGAATGAAAAACTGTTTTTT
>NA|TRBV7-9|TRBJ2-2|NA
CASSSAGYENTGELFF
TGTGCCAGCAGCTCTGCCGGTTACGAAAACACCGGGGAGCTGTTTTTT
>few|TRBV20-1|TRBJ2-5|NA
CSARFGGETQYF
TGCAGTGCCAGGTTCGGGGGAGAGACCCAGTACTTC
>NA|TRBV5-1|TRBJ2-5|NA
CASSHRGLQETQYF
TGCGCCAGCAGCCACCGGGGCCTCCAAGAGACCCAGTACTTC
>NA|TRBV20-1|TRBJ2-1|TRBD2
CSASSGRGSNEQFF
TGCAGTGCTTCTAGCGGGAGGGGGTCCAATGAGCAGTTCTTC
>few|TRBV11-2|TRBJ2-3|NA
CASSSIGLATDTQYF
TGTGCCAGCAGCTCCATCGGACTCGCCACAGATACGCAGTATTTT
>many|TRBV5-1|TRBJ2-7|TRBD2
CASSFGREIHEQYF
TGCGCCAGCAGCTTTGGGCGGGAGATCCACGAGCAGTACTTC
>few|TRBV6-5|TRBJ1-4|NA
CASSSRGSPGEKLFF
TGTGCCAGCAGTTCCCGGGGCTCTCCCGGGGAAAAACTGTTTTTT
>many|TRBV27|TRBJ1-6|TRBD1
CASSPQTGNNSPLHF
TGTGCCAGCAGTCCCCAGACAGGGAATAATTCACCCCTCCACTTT
>NA|TRBV5-5|TRBJ2-3|TRBD1
CASSRGQGAMMTQYF
TGTGCCAGCAGCCGCGGGCAGGGGGCAATGATGACGCAGTATTTT
>NA|TRBV19|TRBJ2-7|NA
CASSPTGTPSYEQYF
TGTGCCAGTAGTCCTACCGGGACACCTTCCTACGAGCAGTACTTC
>NA|TRBV18|TRBJ2-7|NA
CASSQGSGASSYEQYF
TGTGCCAGCTCACAGGGAAGCGGTGCTAGCTCCTACGAGCAGTACTTC
>NA|TRBV7-9|TRBJ1-1|NA
CASSLALTVPEAFF
TGTGCCAGCAGCTTAGCCCTGACAGTGCCTGAAGCTTTCTTT
>NA|TRBV29-1|TRBJ2-7|TRBD1
CSVVDRALYEQYF
TGCAGCGTTGTAGACAGGGCTTTATACGAGCAGTACTTC
>NA|TRBV5-4|TRBJ2-7|TRBD1
CASSLDHRGLDEQYF
TGTGCCAGCAGCTTGGACCACAGGGGTTTGGACGAGCAGTACTTC
>many|TRBV5-1|TRBJ1-1|NA
CASSLGDRATEAFF
TGCGCCAGCAGCTTGGGTGACCGGGCTACTGAAGCTTTCTTT
>NA|TRBV5-4|TRBJ2-3|NA
CASSLARREKDTDTQYF
TGTGCCAGCAGCTTGGCTCGGAGGGAAAAAGACACAGATACGCAGTATTTT
>NA|TRBV6-5|TRBJ2-1|TRBD1
CASSYSGQNYNVQFF
TGTGCCAGCAGTTACTCGGGACAGAACTACAATGTGCAGTTCTTC
>many|TRBV29-1|TRBJ1-5|TRBD1
CSAWTGAFNQPQHF
TGCAGCGCTTGGACAGGGGCCTTTAATCAGCCCCAGCATTTT
>NA|TRBV12-3/TRBV12-4|TRBJ2-5|NA
CASSSDREETQYF
TGTGCCAGCAGCTCTGACCGGGAAGAGACCCAGTACTTC
>NA|TRBV7-9|TRBJ2-3|NA
CASSLSGWGSSDTQYF
TGTGCCAGCAGCCTCTCAGGGTGGGGATCAAGTGATACGCAGTATTTT
>NA|TRBV20-1|TRBJ2-7|TRBD2
CSASRWTSGRLGYEQYF
TGCAGTGCTAGCCGGTGGACTAGCGGGAGATTAGGTTACGAGCAGTACTTC
>NA|TRBV28|TRBJ2-2|NA
CASSYGLTGELFF
TGTGCCAGCAGTTACGGGCTGACCGGGGAGCTGTTTTTT
>few|TRBV11-2|TRBJ2-1|NA
CASSPTGRRDNEQFF
TGTGCCAGCAGCCCCACGGGAAGGAGGGACAATGAGCAGTTCTTC